The rows below give T cell receptor beta chains drawn from one sample of a study of Graves' ophthalmopathy and Graves' hyperthyroidism. TCRdb independently ran MiXCR on the multiplex PCR reads; one entry per CDR3 protein. The sample yields about 48,000 distinct CDR3 sequences, around 48% seen once. The sample comprised peripheral blood. Receptor source: an adult man with Graves' ophthalmopathy. CDR3s include the opening cysteine and the closing phenylalanine or tryptophan.

J gene: TRBJ1-3
V gene: TRBV29-1
CDR3 protein: CSLRTAGGTIYF

J gene: TRBJ2-1
V gene: TRBV20-1
CDR3 protein: CSALTGLGYNEQFF

J gene: TRBJ2-7
V gene: TRBV19
CDR3 protein: CASMVVGASGSAYEQYF

J gene: TRBJ2-1
V gene: TRBV5-1
CDR3 protein: CASSLTGTGSIYNEQFF

J gene: TRBJ2-7
V gene: TRBV7-3
CDR3 protein: CASSIAGGAYEQYF

J gene: TRBJ2-2
V gene: TRBV20-1
CDR3 protein: CSAAEGTTGELFF

J gene: TRBJ2-1
V gene: TRBV6-4
CDR3 protein: CASSDSGTGEYNEQFF

J gene: TRBJ2-1
V gene: TRBV5-1
CDR3 protein: CASSLSGRPPYNEQFF

J gene: TRBJ2-6
V gene: TRBV20-1
CDR3 protein: CSARDGQGSSGANVLTF

J gene: TRBJ2-5
V gene: TRBV19
CDR3 protein: CASSRGGKETQYF

J gene: TRBJ2-6
V gene: TRBV6-1
CDR3 protein: CAIGGTWANVLAF

J gene: TRBJ2-1
V gene: TRBV7-9
CDR3 protein: CASSSNRGQNEQFF

J gene: TRBJ1-1
V gene: TRBV28
CDR3 protein: CASRNKKGGAGTEAFF

J gene: TRBJ2-3
V gene: TRBV6-2/TRBV6-3
CDR3 protein: CASKPSSIGTQYF

J gene: TRBJ2-3
V gene: TRBV5-1
CDR3 protein: CASSLGATGTSGYNEQYF

J gene: TRBJ1-2
V gene: TRBV10-2
CDR3 protein: CASSDFKRGTNYGYTF

J gene: TRBJ1-2
V gene: TRBV28
CDR3 protein: CASSPPIHGYTF

J gene: TRBJ1-5
V gene: TRBV2
CDR3 protein: CASSDRGQSGETQHF

J gene: TRBJ1-3
V gene: TRBV29-1
CDR3 protein: CSATQGVSGNTIYF